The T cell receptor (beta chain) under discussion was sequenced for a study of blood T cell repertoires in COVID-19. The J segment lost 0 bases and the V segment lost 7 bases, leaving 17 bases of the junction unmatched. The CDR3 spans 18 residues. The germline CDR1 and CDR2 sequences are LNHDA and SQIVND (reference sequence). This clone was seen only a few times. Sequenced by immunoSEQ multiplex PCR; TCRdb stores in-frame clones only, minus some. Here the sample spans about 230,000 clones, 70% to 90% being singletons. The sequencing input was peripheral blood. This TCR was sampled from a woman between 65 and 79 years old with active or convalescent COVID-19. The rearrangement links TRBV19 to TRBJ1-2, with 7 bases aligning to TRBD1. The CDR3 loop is CASTIGGQGEVSNYGYTF. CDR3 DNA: TGTGCCAGTACCATTGGGGGGCAGGGGGAAGTGTCTAACTATGGCTACACCTTC. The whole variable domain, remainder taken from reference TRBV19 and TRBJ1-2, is DGGITQSPKYLFRKEGQNVTLSCEQNLNHDAMYWYRQDPGQGLRLIYYSQIVNDFQKGDIAEGYSVSREKKESFPLTVTSAQKNPTAFYLCASTIGGQGEVSNYGYTFGSGTRLTVV.